Reported below is one TCR beta chain. This sample was included in a study of cytomegalovirus exposure and HLA in healthy donors. CDR3 length: 14 residues. V lost 6 bases, J lost 4 bases, and 16 bases lay in between. Germline lookup yields CDR1 SGHTS and CDR2 YDEGEE. PCR used 60 Vbeta primers and 13 Jbeta primers. The method was immunoSEQ multiplex PCR; TCRdb's version includes in-frame clones alone and lacks a portion of them. Here the sample table reports 100,000 to 150,000 clones. The J gene is TRBJ1-2, the V gene TRBV5-8; D is possibly TRBD1 (5 bases). This TCR came from a woman aged 40 to 50 in good health and CMV-seronegative. The sample comprised PBMCs. This CDR3 is CASTTSGVRYGYTF. The CDR3 DNA reads as TGTGCCAGCACCACATCGGGGGTCCGCTATGGCTACACCTTC.